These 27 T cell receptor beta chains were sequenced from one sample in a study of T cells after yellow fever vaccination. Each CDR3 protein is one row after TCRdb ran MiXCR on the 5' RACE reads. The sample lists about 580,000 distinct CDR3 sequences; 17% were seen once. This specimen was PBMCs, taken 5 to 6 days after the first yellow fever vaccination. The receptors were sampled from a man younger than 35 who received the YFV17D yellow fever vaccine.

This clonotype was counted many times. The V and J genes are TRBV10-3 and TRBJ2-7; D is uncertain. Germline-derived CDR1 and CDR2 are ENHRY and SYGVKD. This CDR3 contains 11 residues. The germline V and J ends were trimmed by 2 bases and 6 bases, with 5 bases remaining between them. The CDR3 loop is CAISETIEQYF. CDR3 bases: TGTGCCATCAGTGAGACGATCGAGCAGTACTTC.

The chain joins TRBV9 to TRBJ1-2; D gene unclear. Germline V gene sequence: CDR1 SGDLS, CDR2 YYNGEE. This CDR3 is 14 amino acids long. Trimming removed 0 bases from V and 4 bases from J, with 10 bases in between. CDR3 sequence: CASSVDSVFYGYTF. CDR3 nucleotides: TGTGCCAGCAGCGTAGATTCAGTCTTCTATGGCTACACCTTC.

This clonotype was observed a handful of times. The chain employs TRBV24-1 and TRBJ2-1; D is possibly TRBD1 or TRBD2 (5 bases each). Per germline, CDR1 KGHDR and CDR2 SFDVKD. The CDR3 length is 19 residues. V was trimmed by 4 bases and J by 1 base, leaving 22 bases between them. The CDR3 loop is CATSEGRSAAGLSYNEQFF. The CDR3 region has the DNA TGTGCCACCAGTGAGGGGCGGTCAGCGGCAGGCCTTTCCTACAATGAGCAGTTCTTC.

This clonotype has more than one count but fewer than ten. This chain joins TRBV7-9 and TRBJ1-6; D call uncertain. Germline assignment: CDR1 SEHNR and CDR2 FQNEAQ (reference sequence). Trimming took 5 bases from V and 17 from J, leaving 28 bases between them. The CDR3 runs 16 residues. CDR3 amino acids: CASSAAGETASFSFHF. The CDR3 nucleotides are TGTGCCAGCAGCGCGGCCGGGGAAACGGCTTCATTTTCCTTCCACTTT.

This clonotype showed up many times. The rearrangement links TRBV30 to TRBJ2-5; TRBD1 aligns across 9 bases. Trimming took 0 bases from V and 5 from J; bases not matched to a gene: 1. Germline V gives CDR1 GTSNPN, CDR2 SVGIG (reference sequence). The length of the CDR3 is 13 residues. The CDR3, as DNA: TGTGCCTGGAGTGTACAGGGGGCTGAGACCCAGTACTTC. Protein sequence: CAWSVQGAETQYF.

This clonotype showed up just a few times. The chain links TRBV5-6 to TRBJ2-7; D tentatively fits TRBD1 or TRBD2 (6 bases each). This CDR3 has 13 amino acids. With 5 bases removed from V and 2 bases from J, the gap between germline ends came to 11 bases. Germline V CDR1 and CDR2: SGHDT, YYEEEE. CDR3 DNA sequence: TGTGCCAGCAGTAGGGGGAGGACCTACGAGCAGTACGTC. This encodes CASSRGRTYEQYV.

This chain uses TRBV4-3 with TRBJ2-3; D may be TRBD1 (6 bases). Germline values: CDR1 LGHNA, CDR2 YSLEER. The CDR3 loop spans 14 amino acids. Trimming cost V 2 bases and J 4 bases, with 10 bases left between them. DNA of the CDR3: TGCGCCAGCAGCCAATCGACAGGTTCAGATACGCAGTATTTT. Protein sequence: CASSQSTGSDTQYF.

CDR3 protein: CASSLKGTIVSYGYTF. For the CDR3, the DNA is TGTGCCAGCAGCTTGAAAGGGACGATTGTTAGCTATGGCTACACCTTC. The chain couples TRBV5-4 to TRBJ1-2; maybe TRBD1 (5 bases). The CDR3 loop spans 16 amino acids. V was clipped by 1 base and J by 4 bases, with 17 bases between them. Germline CDR1 SGHNT, CDR2 YYREEE (reference sequence).

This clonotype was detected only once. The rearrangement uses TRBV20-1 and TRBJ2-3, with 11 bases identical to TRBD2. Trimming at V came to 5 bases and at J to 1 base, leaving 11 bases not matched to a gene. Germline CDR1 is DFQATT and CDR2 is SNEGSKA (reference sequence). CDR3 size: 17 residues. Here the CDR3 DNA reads TGCAGTGCTGCTCCACTCCCTAGCGGGGGGCGCACAGATACGCAGTATTTT. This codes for CSAAPLPSGGRTDTQYF.

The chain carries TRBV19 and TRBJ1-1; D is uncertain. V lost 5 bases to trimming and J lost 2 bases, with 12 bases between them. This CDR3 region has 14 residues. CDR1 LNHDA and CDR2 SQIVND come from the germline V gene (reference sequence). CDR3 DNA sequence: TGTGCCAGTAGTCCCACGAGAGCAAACACTGAAGCTTTCTTT. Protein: CASSPTRANTEAFF.

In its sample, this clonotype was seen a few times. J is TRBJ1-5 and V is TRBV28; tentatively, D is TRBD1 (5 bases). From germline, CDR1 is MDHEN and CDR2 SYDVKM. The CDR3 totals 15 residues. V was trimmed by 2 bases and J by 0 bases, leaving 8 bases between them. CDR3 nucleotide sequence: TGTGCCAGCAGTTTACAGGGCCATAGCAATCAGCCCCAGCATTTT. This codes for CASSLQGHSNQPQHF.

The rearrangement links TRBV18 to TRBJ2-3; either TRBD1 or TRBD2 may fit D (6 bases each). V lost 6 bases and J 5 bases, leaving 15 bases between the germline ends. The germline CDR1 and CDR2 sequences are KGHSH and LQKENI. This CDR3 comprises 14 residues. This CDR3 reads CASSHGRGEDTQYF. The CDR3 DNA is TGTGCCAGCTCCCATGGAAGGGGGGAAGATACGCAGTATTTT.

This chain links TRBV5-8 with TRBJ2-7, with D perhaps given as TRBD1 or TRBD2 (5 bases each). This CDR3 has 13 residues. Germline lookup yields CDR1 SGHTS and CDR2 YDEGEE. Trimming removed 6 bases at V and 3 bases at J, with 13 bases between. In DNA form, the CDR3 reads TGTGCCAGCAACGGACTCGACAGCTACGAGCAGTACGTC. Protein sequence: CASNGLDSYEQYV.

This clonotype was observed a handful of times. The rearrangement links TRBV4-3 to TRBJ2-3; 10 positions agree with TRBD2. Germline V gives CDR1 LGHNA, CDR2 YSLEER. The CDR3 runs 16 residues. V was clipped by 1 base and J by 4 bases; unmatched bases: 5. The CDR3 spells CASSQGKLAGPDTQYF. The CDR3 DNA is TGCGCCAGCAGCCAAGGGAAACTAGCGGGACCAGATACGCAGTATTTT.

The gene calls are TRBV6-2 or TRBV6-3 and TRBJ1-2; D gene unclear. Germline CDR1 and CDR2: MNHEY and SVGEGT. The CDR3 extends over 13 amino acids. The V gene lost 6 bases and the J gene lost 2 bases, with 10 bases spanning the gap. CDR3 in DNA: TGTGCCAGCAGCCTCTGGCGAAACTATGGCTACACCTTC. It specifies CASSLWRNYGYTF.

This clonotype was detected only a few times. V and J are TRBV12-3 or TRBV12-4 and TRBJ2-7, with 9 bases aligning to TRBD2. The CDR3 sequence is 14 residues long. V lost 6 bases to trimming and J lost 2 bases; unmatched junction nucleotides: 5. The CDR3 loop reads CASRKRGATYEQYF. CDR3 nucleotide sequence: TGTGCCAGCAGAAAGCGGGGGGCTACCTACGAGCAGTACTTC.

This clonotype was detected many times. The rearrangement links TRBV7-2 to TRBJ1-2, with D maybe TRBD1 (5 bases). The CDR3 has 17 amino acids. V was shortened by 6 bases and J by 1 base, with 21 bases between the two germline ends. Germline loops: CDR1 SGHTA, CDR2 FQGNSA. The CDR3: CASSREGSLDSNYGYTF. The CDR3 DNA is TGTGCCAGCAGTAGAGAGGGGAGCCTAGACAGTAACTATGGCTACACCTTC.

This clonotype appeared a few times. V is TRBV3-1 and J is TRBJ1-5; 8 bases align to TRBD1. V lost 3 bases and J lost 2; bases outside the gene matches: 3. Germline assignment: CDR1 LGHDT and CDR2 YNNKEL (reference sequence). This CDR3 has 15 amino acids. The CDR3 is CASSHGGQGNQPQHF. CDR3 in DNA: TGTGCCAGCAGCCACGGGGGACAGGGCAATCAGCCCCAGCATTTT.

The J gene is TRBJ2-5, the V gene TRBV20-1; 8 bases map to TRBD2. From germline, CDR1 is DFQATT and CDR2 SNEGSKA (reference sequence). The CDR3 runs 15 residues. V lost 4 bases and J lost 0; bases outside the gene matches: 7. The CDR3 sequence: CSATRGGWYQETQYF. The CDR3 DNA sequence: TGCAGTGCTACACGGGGGGGATGGTACCAAGAGACCCAGTACTTC.

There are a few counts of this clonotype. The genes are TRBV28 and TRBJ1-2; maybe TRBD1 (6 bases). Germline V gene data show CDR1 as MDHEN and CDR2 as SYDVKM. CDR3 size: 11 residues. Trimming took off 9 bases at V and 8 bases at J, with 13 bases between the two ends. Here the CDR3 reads CASSGVIGYTF. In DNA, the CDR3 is TGTGCCAGTTCAGGGGTTATAGGCTACACCTTC.

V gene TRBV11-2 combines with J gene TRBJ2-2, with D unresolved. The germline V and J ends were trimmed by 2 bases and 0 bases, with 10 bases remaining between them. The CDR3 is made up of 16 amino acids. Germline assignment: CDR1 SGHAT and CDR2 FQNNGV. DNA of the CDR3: TGTGCCAGCAGCTTACAGGCAGGAACGAACACCGGGGAGCTGTTTTTT. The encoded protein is CASSLQAGTNTGELFF.

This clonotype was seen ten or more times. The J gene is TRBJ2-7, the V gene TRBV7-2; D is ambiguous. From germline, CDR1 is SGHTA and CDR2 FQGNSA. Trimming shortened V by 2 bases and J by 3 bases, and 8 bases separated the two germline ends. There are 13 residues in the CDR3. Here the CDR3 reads CASSLSPYYEQYV. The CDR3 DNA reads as TGTGCCAGCAGCTTAAGCCCCTACTACGAGCAGTACGTC.

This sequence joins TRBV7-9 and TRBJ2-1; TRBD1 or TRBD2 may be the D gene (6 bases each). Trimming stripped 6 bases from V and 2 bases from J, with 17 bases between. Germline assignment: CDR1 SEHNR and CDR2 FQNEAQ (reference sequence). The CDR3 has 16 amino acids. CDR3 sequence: CASREGHIPTYNEQFF. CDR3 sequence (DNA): TGTGCCAGCAGGGAGGGACACATACCAACCTACAATGAGCAGTTCTTC.

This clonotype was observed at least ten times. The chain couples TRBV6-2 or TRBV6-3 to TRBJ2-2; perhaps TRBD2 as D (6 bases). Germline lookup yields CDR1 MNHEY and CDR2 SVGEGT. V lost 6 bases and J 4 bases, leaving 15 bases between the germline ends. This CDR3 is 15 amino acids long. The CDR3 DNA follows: TGTGCCAGCAGAGAGGGTAGGGAGGCCACCGGGGAGCTGTTTTTT. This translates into CASREGREATGELFF.

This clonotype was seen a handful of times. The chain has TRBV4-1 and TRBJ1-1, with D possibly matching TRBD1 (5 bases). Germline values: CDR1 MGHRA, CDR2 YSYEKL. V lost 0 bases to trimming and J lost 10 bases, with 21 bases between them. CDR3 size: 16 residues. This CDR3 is CASSQDIGSVKGVAFF. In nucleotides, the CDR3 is TGCGCCAGCAGCCAAGATATCGGCAGCGTGAAAGGGGTAGCTTTCTTT.

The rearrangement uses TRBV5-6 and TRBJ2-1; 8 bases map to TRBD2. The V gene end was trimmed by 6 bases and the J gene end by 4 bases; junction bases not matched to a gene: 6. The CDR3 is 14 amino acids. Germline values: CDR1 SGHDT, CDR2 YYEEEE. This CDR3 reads CASNGGAAYNEQFF. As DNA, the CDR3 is TGTGCCAGCAACGGGGGGGCTGCGTACAATGAGCAGTTCTTC.

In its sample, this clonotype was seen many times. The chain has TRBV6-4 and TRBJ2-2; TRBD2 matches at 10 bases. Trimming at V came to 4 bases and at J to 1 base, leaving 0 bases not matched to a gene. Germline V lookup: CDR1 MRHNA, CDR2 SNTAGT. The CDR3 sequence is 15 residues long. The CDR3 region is CASSGLAGNTGELFF. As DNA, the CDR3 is TGTGCCAGCAGTGGACTAGCGGGGAACACCGGGGAGCTGTTTTTT.